These 12 T cell receptor beta chains were sequenced from one sample in a study of T-cell memory formation after mild COVID-19. TCRdb reprocessed the 5' RACE reads with MiXCR, giving one entry per CDR3 protein. The sample lists around 340,000 distinct CDR3 sequences, about a sixth occurring once. Input material: PBMCs or a T cell subset sorted from them (not recorded which). Receptors were obtained from a man younger than 35 who had mild COVID-19 (a few samples of this study predate the infection). Cell type and time point are not known.

Only a few counts were recorded for this clonotype. The chain recombines TRBV20-1 with TRBJ1-1; D uncertain. The germline V and J ends were trimmed by 3 bases and 4 bases, with 9 bases remaining between them. CDR3 length equals 12 residues. CDR1 and CDR2 (germline): DFQATT, SNEGSKA (reference sequence). The CDR3 sequence is CSASKGLTEAFF. The DNA for the CDR3 is TGCAGTGCTAGTAAGGGCCTCACTGAAGCTTTCTTT.

This clonotype was counted between two and nine times. The chain recombines TRBV18 with TRBJ1-1; no firm D call. The germline V and J ends were trimmed by 5 bases and 0 bases, with 19 bases remaining between them. The CDR3 is 17 residues long. Germline V gene lookup returns CDR1 KGHSH and CDR2 LQKENI. For the CDR3, the DNA is TGTGCCAGCTCATCCGGGTCACGCGGCGTCATGAACACTGAAGCTTTCTTT. Translating it yields CASSSGSRGVMNTEAFF.

The V gene is TRBV7-9, the J gene TRBJ1-1; 8 bases are a match to TRBD1. V lost 5 bases, J lost 5 bases, and 4 bases stayed unmatched. CDR1 and CDR2 from the germline V gene are SEHNR and FQNEAQ (reference sequence). The CDR3 runs 13 residues. CDR3 sequence: CASSETGETEAFF. The CDR3 DNA follows: TGTGCCAGCAGCGAGACAGGGGAGACTGAAGCTTTCTTT.

This clonotype was seen ten or more times. This chain links TRBV7-2 with TRBJ1-3, with D maybe TRBD1 (5 bases). The CDR3 has 17 residues. V was cut by 2 bases and J by 0 bases, with 14 bases left in between. Germline V gene sequence: CDR1 SGHTA, CDR2 FQGNSA. The CDR3 DNA follows: TGTGCCAGCAGCTTAACCGGGACGGCCGCCTCTGGAAACACCATATATTTT. Translation gives CASSLTGTAASGNTIYF.

This clonotype was seen at least ten times. The genes are TRBV3-1 and TRBJ2-1; the D is unclear. CDR1 is LGHDT and CDR2 is YNNKEL in the germline V gene (reference sequence). Trimming pared 4 bases from V and 5 bases from J, leaving 3 bases between. The CDR3 sequence is 11 residues long. CDR3 in amino acids: CASSPDNEQFF. The CDR3 DNA follows: TGTGCCAGCAGCCCCGACAATGAGCAGTTCTTC.

This clonotype appeared a few times. The rearrangement uses TRBV7-9 and TRBJ2-2, with TRBD1 matching 8 bases. The CDR3 has 18 residues. CDR1 SEHNR and CDR2 FQNEAQ come from the germline V gene (reference sequence). The V and J ends lost 2 bases and 3 bases, in that order; junction bases with no gene match: 11. For the CDR3, the DNA is TGTGCCAGCAGCTTACTATCAAGGTCACAGGGGGACACCGGGGAGCTGTTTTTT. Translated: CASSLLSRSQGDTGELFF.

This clonotype was seen only a few times. The chain employs TRBV4-3 and TRBJ2-2; D call uncertain. The V end lost 3 bases, the J end lost 1 base, and 6 bases lay between the germline ends. The germline gives CDR1 LGHNA, CDR2 YSLEER. The CDR3 sequence is 14 residues long. CDR3 sequence (DNA): TGCGCCAGCAGCCACTCAGGGAACACCGGGGAGCTGTTTTTT. It is translated as CASSHSGNTGELFF.

The V and J genes are TRBV3-1 and TRBJ1-1; 11 bases line up with TRBD1. V dropped 6 bases and J dropped 8; count of bases not matched to a gene: 2. Germline CDR1 is LGHDT and CDR2 is YNNKEL (reference sequence). This CDR3 comprises 12 residues. The CDR3, as DNA: TGTGCCAGCAGGGGGACAGGGGGAGAAGCTTTCTTT. Residues: CASRGTGGEAFF.

This clonotype was observed a few times. The chain links TRBV3-1 to TRBJ2-1; possible D gene TRBD2, 5 bases. The germline V gene encodes CDR1 LGHDT and CDR2 YNNKEL (reference sequence). The CDR3 loop spans 15 amino acids. V was pared by 4 bases and J by 8 bases, with 18 bases between. The CDR3 nucleotides are TGTGCCAGCAGCCTCCGGGCCCCGGAGGTTCATGAGCAGTTCTTC. As protein: CASSLRAPEVHEQFF.

The chain carries TRBV20-1 and TRBJ1-6; D uncertain. The CDR3 has 13 amino acids. Germline V gene data show CDR1 as DFQATT and CDR2 as SNEGSKA (reference sequence). V was trimmed by 0 bases and J by 10 bases, leaving 10 bases between them. CDR3 nucleotide sequence: TGCAGTGCTAGAGATCAGGAGAGCTCACCCCTCCACTTT. This gives the protein CSARDQESSPLHF.

The chain is built from TRBV2 and TRBJ2-1, with 7 bases lining up with TRBD1. Per germline, CDR1 SNHLY and CDR2 FYNNEI. The ends lost 6 bases at V and 6 bases at J; junction bases unmatched: 11. This CDR3 is built from 15 residues. The CDR3 protein is CASRFQGVIGNEQFF. The CDR3 nucleotides read TGTGCCAGCAGGTTTCAGGGGGTAATAGGCAATGAGCAGTTCTTC.

This clonotype showed up just a few times. V is TRBV4-3 and J is TRBJ2-7; 9 bases align to TRBD1. The CDR3 loop spans 15 amino acids. Germline values: CDR1 LGHNA, CDR2 YSLEER. The junction had 7 bases not matched to a gene; V was cut back by 2 bases and J by 5 bases. The CDR3 region has the DNA TGCGCCAGCAGCCAATTGCCGACAGGGGGTCACGAGCAGTACTTC. It codes for CASSQLPTGGHEQYF.